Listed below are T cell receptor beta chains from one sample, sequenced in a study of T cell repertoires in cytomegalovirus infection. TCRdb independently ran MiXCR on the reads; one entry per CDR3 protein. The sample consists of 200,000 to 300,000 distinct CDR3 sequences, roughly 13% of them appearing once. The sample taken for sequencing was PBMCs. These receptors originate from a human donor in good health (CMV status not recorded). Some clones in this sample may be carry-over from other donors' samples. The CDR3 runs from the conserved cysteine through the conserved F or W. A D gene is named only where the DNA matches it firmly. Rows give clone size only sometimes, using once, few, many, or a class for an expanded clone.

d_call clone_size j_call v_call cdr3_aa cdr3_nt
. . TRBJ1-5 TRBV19 CASSIHINQPQHF TGTGCCAGTAGTATTCACATTAATCAGCCCCAGCATTTT
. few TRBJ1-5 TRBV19 CASSNYNQPQHF TGTGCCAGTAGTAATTACAATCAGCCCCAGCATTTT
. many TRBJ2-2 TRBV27 CASSLFGNTNTGELFF TGTGCCAGCAGTTTATTTGGAAATACGAACACCGGGGAGCTGTTTTTT
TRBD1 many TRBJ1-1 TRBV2 CASNPDRDTEAFF TGTGCCAGCAACCCGGACAGGGACACTGAAGCTTTCTTT
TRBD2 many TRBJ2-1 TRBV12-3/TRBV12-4 CASSPGTSGIDEQFF TGTGCCAGCAGCCCCGGGACTAGCGGGATAGATGAGCAGTTCTTC
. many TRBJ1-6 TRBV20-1 CSARGDSYNSPLHF TGCAGTGCTAGAGGCGACTCCTATAATTCACCCCTCCACTTT
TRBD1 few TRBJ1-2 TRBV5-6 CASGGEDRLSDYGYTF TGTGCCAGTGGAGGGGAGGACAGGTTGTCAGATTACGGCTACACCTTC
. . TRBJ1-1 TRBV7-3 CASRSQGNMNTEAFF TGTGCCAGCAGGTCCCAGGGAAACATGAACACTGAAGCTTTCTTT
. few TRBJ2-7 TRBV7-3 CASSLSGGSDEQYF TGTGCCAGCAGCTTAAGTGGGGGGTCCGACGAGCAGTACTTC
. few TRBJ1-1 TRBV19 CASSMKVTNTEAFF TGTGCCAGTAGTATGAAGGTTACGAACACTGAAGCTTTCTTT
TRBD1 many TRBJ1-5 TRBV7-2 CASSWGTASNQPQHF TGTGCCAGCAGCTGGGGGACAGCGAGCAATCAGCCCCAGCATTTT
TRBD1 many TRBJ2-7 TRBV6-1 CASSQTGPYEQYF TGTGCCAGCAGCCAGACAGGGCCCTACGAGCAGTACTTC
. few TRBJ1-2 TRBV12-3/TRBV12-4 CASSSYRVSFYGYTF TGTGCCAGCAGTTCCTACAGGGTTTCCTTTTATGGCTACACCTTC
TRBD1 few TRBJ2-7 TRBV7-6 CASSRERTGGWFPYEQYF TGTGCCAGCAGCCGGGAGAGGACAGGGGGCTGGTTTCCCTACGAGCAGTACTTC
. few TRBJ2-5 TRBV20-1 CSAPGADQETQYF TGCAGTGCCCCAGGAGCGGACCAAGAGACCCAGTACTTC
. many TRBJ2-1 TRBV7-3 CASSTSGGYNEQFF TGTGCCAGCAGCACCTCCGGAGGGTACAATGAGCAGTTCTTC
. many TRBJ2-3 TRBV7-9 CAIRGGSTDTQYF TGTGCCATCCGTGGGGGCAGCACAGATACGCAGTATTTT
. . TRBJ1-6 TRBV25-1 CASRDTNNSPLHF TGTGCCAGCCGGGACACCAATAATTCACCCCTCCACTTT
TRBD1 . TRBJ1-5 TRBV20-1 CSARVWDRDQPQHF TGCAGTGCTAGAGTATGGGACAGGGATCAGCCCCAGCATTTT
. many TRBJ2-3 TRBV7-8 CASSLFGGFTDTQYF TGTGCCAGCTCCCTCTTTGGCGGGTTTACAGATACGCAGTATTTT
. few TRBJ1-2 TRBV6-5 CASSPWRGANYGYTF TGTGCCAGCAGCCCCTGGCGGGGGGCGAACTATGGCTACACCTTC
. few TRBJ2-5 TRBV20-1 CSAREIGAQYF TGCAGTGCTAGAGAGATTGGGGCCCAGTACTTC
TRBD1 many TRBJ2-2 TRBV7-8 CASSRKQGASTGELFF TGTGCCAGCAGCAGGAAACAGGGGGCGAGCACCGGGGAGCTGTTTTTT
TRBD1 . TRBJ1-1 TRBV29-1 CSVARGLGAFF TGCAGCGTTGCCAGGGGGCTTGGAGCTTTCTTT
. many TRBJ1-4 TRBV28 CASSIFETVGFEGELFF TGTGCCAGCAGCATATTCGAAACAGTCGGGTTCGAAGGGGAACTGTTTTTT
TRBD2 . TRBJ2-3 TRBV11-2 CASSLGLAGGVMTDTQYF TGTGCCAGCAGCCTAGGGCTAGCGGGGGGGGTTATGACAGATACGCAGTATTTT
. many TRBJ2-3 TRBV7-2 CASSHPPLLRPDTQYF TGTGCCAGCAGCCACCCCCCCCTTCTCCGCCCAGATACGCAGTATTTT
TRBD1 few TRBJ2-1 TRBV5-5 CASSLVGQTYNEQFF TGTGCCAGCAGCTTGGTGGGACAGACTTACAATGAGCAGTTCTTC
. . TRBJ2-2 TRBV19 CASSIIVHLTGELFF TGTGCCAGTAGTATCATAGTACACCTGACCGGGGAGCTGTTTTTT
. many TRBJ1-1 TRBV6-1 CASNRGEMGAEAFF TGTGCCAGCAACCGAGGGGAGATGGGGGCTGAAGCTTTCTTT
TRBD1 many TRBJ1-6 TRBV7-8 CASSSTGGGSPLHF TGTGCCAGCAGCTCGACAGGGGGCGGATCACCCCTCCACTTT